Presented here are 28 T cell receptor beta chains from one specimen sequenced in a study of blood T cell repertoires in COVID-19. Assay: immunoSEQ multiplex PCR; the TCRdb copy retains only in-frame clones and omits some. The table shows about 240,000 clones, with roughly 89% occurring only once. The material sequenced was PBMCs or T cells enriched from blood (not recorded which). Every receptor here comes from a woman younger than 45 who had recovered from COVID-19.

The chain employs TRBV3-1 (or the pseudogene TRBV3-2) and TRBJ2-3; 9 positions agree with TRBD2. The CDR3 extends over 14 amino acids. V dropped 6 bases and J dropped 4; count of bases not matched to a gene: 5. Looked up from germline, CDR1 is LGHDT and CDR2 is YNNKEL (reference sequence). The CDR3 DNA follows: TGTGCCAGCAGGAGGACTAGCGTAGCAGATACGCAGTATTTT. Residues: CASRRTSVADTQYF.

The chain has TRBV7-9 and TRBJ1-4; no definite D call. CDR1 SEHNR and CDR2 FQNEAQ come from the germline V gene (reference sequence). This CDR3 has 15 amino acids. Between the trimmed V and J ends, which lost 3 bases and 5 bases, there was a span of 13 bases. CDR3 residues: CASSFRTGSNEKLFF. DNA for the CDR3: TGTGCCAGCAGCTTCCGAACGGGGTCGAATGAAAAACTGTTTTTT.

The chain employs TRBV12-3 or TRBV12-4 and TRBJ2-1; D is uncertain. With 3 bases removed from V and 9 bases from J, the gap between germline ends came to 12 bases. The CDR3 runs 13 residues. CDR3 residues: CASSFPSRVEQFF. The DNA of the CDR3 is TGTGCCAGCAGTTTCCCTAGTAGAGTTGAGCAGTTCTTC.

The genes are TRBV19 and TRBJ2-2; no definite D call. V lost 6 bases and J lost 6, with 11 bases in between. The CDR3 has 13 amino acids. Germline CDR1 LNHDA, CDR2 SQIVND (reference sequence). CDR3 DNA: TGTGCCAGTAGACCCGTCTCGGCCGGGGAGCTGTTTTTT. Amino acids: CASRPVSAGELFF. The variable domain in full, completed from reference TRBV19 and TRBJ2-2, reads DGGITQSPKYLFRKEGQNVTLSCEQNLNHDAMYWYRQDPGQGLRLIYYSQIVNDFQKGDIAEGYSVSREKKESFPLTVTSAQKNPTAFYLCASRPVSAGELFFGEGSRLTVL.

This clone was seen only once. The chain links TRBV5-4 to TRBJ1-1; 7 bases are a match to TRBD1. The germline V gene encodes CDR1 SGHNT and CDR2 YYREEE (reference sequence). V trimming: 3 bases; J trimming: 1 base; junction bases outside the gene matches: 3. There are 14 residues in the CDR3. CDR3 in DNA: TGTGCCAGCAGCTCAGGACAGGAGAACACTGAAGCTTTCTTT. This codes for CASSSGQENTEAFF. Full variable domain (outside the CDR3, taken from reference TRBV5-4 and TRBJ1-1): ETGVTQSPTHLIKTRGQQVTLRCSSQSGHNTVSWYQQALGQGPQFIFQYYREEENGRGNFPPRFSGLQFPNYSSELNVNALELDDSALYLCASSSGQENTEAFFGQGTRLTVV.

J is TRBJ2-1 and V is TRBV20-1; D unclear. CDR1 and CDR2 from the germline V gene are DFQATT and SNEGSKA (reference sequence). The V and J ends lost 6 bases and 10 bases respectively, with 10 bases between them. This CDR3 contains 10 residues. CDR3 nucleotides: TGCAGTGCGACGACGAGGGAGCAGTTCTTC. It is translated as CSATTREQFF.

The J gene is TRBJ1-1, the V gene TRBV20-1; no definite D call. Per the germline V gene, CDR1 is DFQATT and CDR2 is SNEGSKA (reference sequence). This CDR3 spans 11 amino acids. V dropped 3 bases and J dropped 6 bases, with 8 bases sitting between them. CDR3 protein: CSASRSPEAFF. In DNA form, the CDR3 reads TGCAGTGCTAGTCGGTCGCCTGAAGCTTTCTTT.

Concerning this clone itself: Germline and junction disagree at one end, which may indicate a read error. V and J are TRBV7-7 and TRBJ2-7; 11 positions agree with TRBD2. CDR3 length: 16 residues. Germline lookup yields CDR1 SSHAT and CDR2 FNYEAQ (reference sequence). CDR3 bases: TGTGCTAGCAGCCCGACTAGCGGGGACGGTACCTACGAGCAGTACTTC. It specifies CASSPTSGDGTYEQYF.

The V gene is TRBV18, the J gene TRBJ2-6, with D maybe TRBD1 (6 bases). V was trimmed by 5 bases and J by 3 bases, leaving 11 bases between them. Germline CDR1 reads KGHSH; CDR2 reads LQKENI. The CDR3 loop spans 15 amino acids. CDR3 region: CASSATGLGANVLTF. CDR3 in DNA: TGTGCCAGCTCAGCGACAGGTCTTGGGGCCAACGTCCTGACTTTC.

The J gene is TRBJ2-5, the V gene TRBV27; possibly TRBD1 for D (6 bases). Germline assignment: CDR1 MNHEY and CDR2 SMNVEV (reference sequence). CDR3 length equals 16 residues. The germline V and J ends were trimmed by 6 bases and 5 bases, with 22 bases remaining between them. CDR3 amino acids: CASSSPHVGAGETQYF. CDR3 bases: TGTGCCAGCAGCTCCCCCCATGTGGGGGCGGGTGAGACCCAGTACTTC.

V is TRBV21-1 and J is TRBJ1-5; the table's D call TRBD1 went unverified against the DNA. TRBV21-1 is designated a pseudogene. The CDR3 is 17 amino acids. CDR3 protein: CASSKIRQGGWDQPQHF. The DNA for the CDR3 is TGTGCCAGCAGCAAAATTCGACAGGGAGGATGGGATCAGCCCCAGCATTTT.

This sequence joins TRBV28 and TRBJ1-1; no reliable D call. Germline V lookup: CDR1 MDHEN, CDR2 SYDVKM. The CDR3 has 13 residues. V was shortened by 6 bases and J by 11 bases, with 19 bases between the two germline ends. This chain's CDR3 is CASRPPQRVHAFF. CDR3 coding DNA: TGTGCCAGCAGACCACCCCAGAGGGTCCACGCTTTCTTT.

The chain joins TRBV5-1 to TRBJ2-5; 7 bases are a match to TRBD2. Germline V gene data show CDR1 as SGHRS and CDR2 as YFSETQ. After removal of 0 bases from V and 7 bases from J, the junction contained 6 bases not matched to a gene. The length of the CDR3 is 14 residues. DNA of the CDR3: TGCGCCAGCAGCTTGGAAGCCGGGGAGGGGACCCAGTACTTC. It is translated as CASSLEAGEGTQYF.

The chain links TRBV5-1 to TRBJ1-1; 10 bases agree with TRBD1. The CDR3 length is 15 residues. Losses at the gene ends were 1 base for V and 3 bases for J; bases not matched to a gene: 3. The germline V gene has CDR1 SGHRS and CDR2 YFSETQ. This chain's CDR3 is CASSLTGTGDTEAFF. The CDR3 DNA is TGCGCCAGCAGCTTGACCGGGACAGGGGACACTGAAGCTTTCTTT.

With respect to this clone: A junction boundary mismatches the germline segment, possibly from a read error. V gene TRBV6-5 combines with J gene TRBJ2-1; D call uncertain. CDR3 length equals 11 residues. The germline gives CDR1 MNHEY, CDR2 SVGAGI. DNA of the CDR3: TGTGCCAGCAGTTACTACTATGAGCAGTTCTTC. The encoded protein is CASSYYYEQFF.

This clone was counted a few times. The sample holds other DNA sequences that translate to the same CDR3. CDR3 coding DNA: TGTGCCAGCGGCAGCGGATCCATTAACTATGGCTACACCTTC. It translates to CASGSGSINYGYTF. The chain recombines TRBV21-1 with TRBJ1-2. TRBV21-1 is described as a pseudogene. The CDR3 sequence is 14 residues long.

This clone was seen only once. The chain links TRBV5-6 to TRBJ1-5; TRBD1 agrees at 10 bases. Germline V gene sequence: CDR1 SGHDT, CDR2 YYEEEE. This CDR3 spans 15 amino acids. V lost 2 bases to trimming and J lost 6 bases; unmatched junction nucleotides: 5. The DNA of the CDR3 is TGTGCCAGCAGCTTTCGGGACAGGGGCGGTCAGCCCCAGCATTTT. Residues: CASSFRDRGGQPQHF.

In DNA, the CDR3 is TGTGCCAGCAGCTCTAATAGCCAAGAGACCCAGTACTTC. It encodes CASSSNSQETQYF. The chain is built from TRBV6-5 and TRBJ2-5; no reliable D call. Trimming stripped 6 bases from V and 1 base from J, with 9 bases between. Germline V gene sequence: CDR1 MNHEY, CDR2 SVGAGI. CDR3 length: 13 amino acids.

The V call is TRBV28, the J call TRBJ2-1; D is possibly TRBD1 (5 bases). This CDR3 contains 11 residues. The germline V and J ends were trimmed by 5 bases and 8 bases, with 7 bases remaining between them. Germline V gene data show CDR1 as MDHEN and CDR2 as SYDVKM. The CDR3 loop reads CASSKGYEQFF. The CDR3 nucleotides are TGTGCCAGCAGTAAGGGGTATGAGCAGTTCTTC.

V gene TRBV6-5 combines with J gene TRBJ2-1; D may be TRBD2 (6 bases). Trimming removed 8 bases from V and 1 base from J, with 12 bases in between. CDR3 length: 14 residues. Germline CDR1 is MNHEY and CDR2 is SVGAGI. Written as DNA, the CDR3 is TGTGCCAGCGGGTCTAGCGAATCCTACAATGAGCAGTTCTTC. It specifies CASGSSESYNEQFF.

The V and J genes are TRBV7-9 and TRBJ1-1, with TRBD1 matching 8 bases. V lost 7 bases, J lost 3 bases, and 13 bases stayed unmatched. Germline assignment: CDR1 SEHNR and CDR2 FQNEAQ (reference sequence). The CDR3 totals 16 residues. CDR3 region: CASTTAQGVGHTEAFF. As DNA, the CDR3 is TGTGCCAGCACCACCGCACAGGGGGTCGGTCACACTGAAGCTTTCTTT.

J is TRBJ2-1 and V is TRBV11-1, with 9 nucleotides matching TRBD2. The CDR3 loop spans 16 amino acids. V dropped 3 bases and J dropped 5; count of bases not matched to a gene: 8. Germline values: CDR1 SGHAT, CDR2 FQDESV (reference sequence). CDR3 residues: CASSLLSGRTNNEQFF. The CDR3 coding sequence is TGTGCCAGCAGCTTGTTAAGCGGGAGGACAAACAATGAGCAGTTCTTC.

The rearrangement links TRBV27 to TRBJ2-7; 8 bases fit TRBD2. V was pared by 5 bases and J by 11 bases, with 17 bases of the junction left unmatched. The CDR3 is 15 residues long. Germline loops: CDR1 MNHEY, CDR2 SMNVEV (reference sequence). The CDR3 is CASSPSSGTRPDKYF. The DNA for the CDR3 is TGTGCCAGCAGTCCGAGTTCCGGGACTAGACCGGATAAGTACTTC.

This clone showed up just once. The CDR3 region is CASSPARTAAEAFF. The CDR3 bases are TGTGCCAGCAGCCCCGCGAGGACAGCGGCTGAAGCTTTCTTT. The rearrangement links TRBV7-9 to TRBJ1-1; D possibly corresponds to TRBD1 (6 bases). The CDR3 is 14 amino acids. Trimming left V 5 bases short and J 6 bases short, with 16 bases between. Per germline, CDR1 SEHNR and CDR2 FQNEAQ (reference sequence).

This chain uses TRBV7-2 with TRBJ2-5; D might be TRBD2 (5 bases). CDR3 length: 14 amino acids. Between the trimmed V and J ends, which lost 4 bases and 4 bases, there was a span of 13 bases. CDR1 and CDR2 from the germline V gene are SGHTA and FQGNSA. CDR3 protein: CASSSIAIIETQYF. The CDR3 bases are TGTGCCAGCAGCTCAATAGCGATCATAGAGACCCAGTACTTC.

The chain employs TRBV2 and TRBJ1-1, with a weak D call TRBD1 (6 bases). From germline, CDR1 is SNHLY and CDR2 FYNNEI. The CDR3 covers 13 residues. Trimming removed 7 bases from V and 0 bases from J, with 9 bases in between. The CDR3 coding sequence is TGTGCCAGCACTGGACAGCTGAACACTGAAGCTTTCTTT. Translating it yields CASTGQLNTEAFF.

The genes are TRBV28 and TRBJ2-1, with 7 bases aligning to TRBD2. V was clipped by 5 bases and J by 5 bases; unmatched bases: 9. CDR3 length equals 15 residues. Germline loops: CDR1 MDHEN, CDR2 SYDVKM. CDR3 sequence reads: CASSLEGGSHNEQFF. CDR3 nucleotide sequence: TGTGCCAGCAGTCTCGAGGGCGGGAGCCACAATGAGCAGTTCTTC. The full variable domain, completed using reference TRBV28 and TRBJ2-1, is DVKVTQSSRYLVKRTGEKVFLECVQDMDHENMFWYRQDPGLGLRLIYFSYDVKMKEKGDIPEGYSVSREKKERFSLILESASTNQTSMYLCASSLEGGSHNEQFFGPGTRLTVL.

The CDR3 loop is CASSLDGDQPQHF. CDR3 coding DNA: TGTGCCAGCAGCTTGGACGGGGATCAGCCCCAGCATTTT. The chain carries TRBV5-6 and TRBJ1-5, with no clear D. The CDR3 sequence is 13 residues long. Germline CDR1 reads SGHDT; CDR2 reads YYEEEE. The V and J ends lost 0 bases and 5 bases respectively, with 6 bases between them. The whole variable domain, remainder taken from reference TRBV5-6 and TRBJ1-5, is DAGVTQSPTHLIKTRGQQVTLRCSPKSGHDTVSWYQQALGQGPQFIFQYYEEEERQRGNFPDRFSGHQFPNYSSELNVNALLLGDSALYLCASSLDGDQPQHFGDGTRLSIL.